Below are 12 T cell receptor beta chains sequenced from a single sample in a study of T cells in Graves' hyperthyroidism and ophthalmopathy. The investigators amplified TCR beta CDR3 regions from RNA transcripts. HTBI primers drove first-round RT-PCR of the TCR CDR3. MiXCR, applied by TCRdb to the multiplex PCR reads, yields one record per CDR3 protein. The sample records fewer than 900,000 distinct CDR3 sequences, roughly 15% being singletons. Sequenced material: blood. The receptors shown here come from a man aged 18 to 35 with Graves' hyperthyroidism.

Concerning this clonotype: One base away lies a much larger clone, so this may be a sequencing read error. This chain connects TRBV28 to TRBJ1-1, with 8 bases aligning to TRBD1. The V gene's germline CDR1 is MDHEN and CDR2 SYDVKM. This CDR3 contains 12 residues. CDR3 residues: CASMDRDTKAFF. The DNA of the CDR3 is TGTGCCAGCATGGACAGGGACACTAAAGCTTTCTTT.

This clonotype was recorded many times. The chain links TRBV29-1 to TRBJ2-7, with D perhaps matching TRBD1 (7 bases). This CDR3 is 14 amino acids long. Between the trimmed V and J ends, which lost 0 bases and 5 bases, there was a span of 14 bases. Per the germline V gene, CDR1 is SQVTM and CDR2 is ANQGSEA. CDR3 sequence reads: CSVEDGGGWDEQYF. The CDR3, as DNA: TGCAGCGTTGAAGATGGAGGGGGCTGGGACGAGCAGTACTTC.

Only a few counts were recorded for this clonotype. The V and J genes are TRBV5-6 and TRBJ2-7, with 12 bases lining up with TRBD2. The CDR3 consists of 14 residues. Germline V gives CDR1 SGHDT, CDR2 YYEEEE. The J segment lost 4 bases and the V segment lost 1 base, leaving 0 bases of the junction unmatched. The CDR3 nucleotides read TGTGCCAGCAGCTTGACTAGCGGGAGGTACGAGCAGTACTTC. It yields the protein CASSLTSGRYEQYF.

This rearrangement joins TRBV6-1 to TRBJ2-5, with D perhaps TRBD1 (6 bases). The CDR3 totals 15 residues. Germline V CDR1 and CDR2: MNHNS, SASEGT. V lost 6 bases and J 3 bases, leaving 17 bases between the germline ends. Here the CDR3 reads CASRRQAYEEETQYF. The DNA of the CDR3 is TGTGCCAGCAGGCGACAGGCCTATGAAGAAGAGACCCAGTACTTC.

The chain uses TRBV4-2 and TRBJ2-1; 8 positions agree with TRBD1. The CDR3 loop spans 16 amino acids. CDR1 is LGHNA and CDR2 is YNFKEQ in the germline V gene. The V gene end was trimmed by 1 base and the J gene end by 5 bases; junction bases not matched to a gene: 7. The CDR3 bases are TGTGCCAGCAGCCAAGTCCACAGGGGGTTTGACAATGAGCAGTTCTTC. Translation: CASSQVHRGFDNEQFF.

This clonotype was observed at least ten times. The gene calls are TRBV7-9 and TRBJ2-7; D remains unclear. Trimming pared 3 bases from V and 2 bases from J, leaving 11 bases between. Looked up from germline, CDR1 is SEHNR and CDR2 is FQNEAQ (reference sequence). The CDR3 totals 14 residues. CDR3 in DNA: TGTGCCAGCAGCTTTGACGGATCGCCCTACGAGCAGTACTTC. It is translated as CASSFDGSPYEQYF.

This clonotype was observed at least ten times. The rearrangement links TRBV7-9 to TRBJ2-1, with unresolved D. CDR1 and CDR2 (germline): SEHNR, FQNEAQ (reference sequence). V lost 4 bases, J lost 4 bases, and 11 bases lay in between. This CDR3 is 14 amino acids long. This CDR3 is CASSYWADYNEQFF. In nucleotides, the CDR3 is TGTGCCAGCAGCTACTGGGCAGATTACAATGAGCAGTTCTTC.

The chain couples TRBV28 to TRBJ2-5, with TRBD1 matching 7 bases. This CDR3 contains 14 residues. CDR1 and CDR2 (germline): MDHEN, SYDVKM. The J segment lost 2 bases and the V segment lost 5 bases, leaving 5 bases of the junction unmatched. The CDR3 protein is CASSNRGQQETQYF. In DNA, the CDR3 is TGTGCCAGCAGTAATAGGGGGCAGCAAGAGACCCAGTACTTC.

This clonotype came up many times. This sequence joins TRBV12-3 or TRBV12-4 and TRBJ2-1; 15 bases are a match to TRBD2. After removal of 7 bases from V and 3 bases from J, the junction contained 7 bases not matched to a gene. CDR3 length: 17 residues. Here the CDR3 reads CASTAGLAGGGYNEQFF. The CDR3 nucleotides are TGTGCCAGCACCGCGGGACTAGCGGGAGGTGGCTACAATGAGCAGTTCTTC.

This clonotype was seen many times. V and J are TRBV27 and TRBJ2-5; TRBD1 matches at 7 bases. Germline trimming cut 4 bases from V and 3 bases from J; bases unmatched to any gene: 8. The CDR3 length is 15 residues. Per the germline V gene, CDR1 is MNHEY and CDR2 is SMNVEV (reference sequence). CDR3 nucleotide sequence: TGTGCCAGCAGTTCCAGGACAGGAAAGGAAGAGACCCAGTACTTC. It specifies CASSSRTGKEETQYF.

CDR3 DNA: TGTGCCAGCAGTGAAGGACAGGGATGGGCTGGCTACACCTTC. Amino acid sequence: CASSEGQGWAGYTF. This rearrangement joins TRBV25-1 to TRBJ1-2; TRBD1 agrees at 8 bases. Trimming removed 2 bases from V and 7 bases from J; junction bases left unmatched: 6. The CDR3 is 14 amino acids. Per germline, CDR1 MGHDK and CDR2 SYGVNS.

This clonotype was detected ten times or more. Written as DNA, the CDR3 is TGTGCCAGCAGTTCACTAGCGGGAGGGATGGAGACCCAGTACTTC. Residues: CASSSLAGGMETQYF. The rearrangement uses TRBV3-1 and TRBJ2-5, with 13 bases fitting TRBD2. V lost 6 bases, J lost 5 bases, and 6 bases stayed unmatched. The CDR3 consists of 15 residues. Germline V gene lookup returns CDR1 LGHDT and CDR2 YNNKEL (reference sequence).